The sequence of this TCR beta chain was determined in a study of T-cell memory formation after mild COVID-19. Study-wide findings and caveats: The finding that pre-infection memory included some responding clones suggested that cross-reactive memory joined. Later expanders leaned CD4+, whereas clones that contracted between day 15 and 85 were balanced CD4/CD8. Mostly located in CM and EM were contracting CD4+ clones, with contracting CD8+ clones located in EMRA.

Constant-segment primers served in 5'RACE that generated TCR alpha and TCR beta cDNA libraries bearing sample barcodes and UMIs. One entry per CDR3 protein results from TCRdb running MiXCR on the 5' RACE reads. The table records 120,000 to 150,000 distinct CDR3 sequences, around 5.8% of them present only once. With regard to this clonotype: Its specificity is unknown.

This CDR3 spans 14 amino acids. Germline values: CDR1 DFQATT, CDR2 SNEGSKA (reference sequence). The V and J ends lost 5 bases and 5 bases, in that order; junction bases with no gene match: 8. The chain carries TRBV20-1 and TRBJ2-1; 8 positions match TRBD2. The sequencing sample was made of PBMCs or a T cell subset sorted from them (not recorded which). The origin of this receptor is an adult woman who had mild COVID-19 (a few samples of this study predate the infection). Cell type and time point are not known. The CDR3 coding sequence is TGCAGTGCTGATCCGGGACTAGGGGACAATGAGCAGTTCTTC. Translation gives CSADPGLGDNEQFF.